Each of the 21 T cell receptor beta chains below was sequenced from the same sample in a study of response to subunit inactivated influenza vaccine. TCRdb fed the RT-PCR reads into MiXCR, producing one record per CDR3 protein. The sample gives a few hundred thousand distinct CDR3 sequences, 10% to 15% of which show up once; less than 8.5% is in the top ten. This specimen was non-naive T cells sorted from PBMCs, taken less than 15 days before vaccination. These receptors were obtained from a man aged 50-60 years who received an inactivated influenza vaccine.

The CDR3 is CSAINRGRSRNQPQHF. Here the CDR3 DNA reads TGCAGTGCCATAAACAGGGGCCGATCACGAAATCAGCCCCAGCATTTT. The V gene is TRBV20-1, the J gene TRBJ1-5; 7 positions agree with TRBD1. J gave up 4 bases and V 6 bases, and 15 bases lay outside the gene matches. The CDR3 is 16 amino acids. Germline values: CDR1 DFQATT, CDR2 SNEGSKA (reference sequence).

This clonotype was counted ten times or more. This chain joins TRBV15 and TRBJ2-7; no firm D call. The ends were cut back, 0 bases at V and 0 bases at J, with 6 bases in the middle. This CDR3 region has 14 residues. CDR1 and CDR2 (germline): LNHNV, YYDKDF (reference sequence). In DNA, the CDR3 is TGTGCCACCAGCAGAGATCCGAGCTCCTACGAGCAGTACTTC. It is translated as CATSRDPSSYEQYF.

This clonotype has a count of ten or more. In DNA form, the CDR3 reads TGTGCCAGCAGCTCAGGGGGCTGGATGGGTACGCAGTATTTT. Translating gives CASSSGGWMGTQYF. The V and J genes are TRBV7-8 and TRBJ2-3, with TRBD1 matching over 8 bases. V was clipped by 4 bases and J by 8 bases; unmatched bases: 8. Looked up from germline, CDR1 is SGHVS and CDR2 is FQNEAQ. This CDR3 is built from 14 residues. Variable domain in full (rest from reference TRBV7-8 and TRBJ2-3): GAGVSQSPRYKVAKRGQDVALRCDPISGHVSLFWYQQALGQGPEFLTYFQNEAQLDKSGLPSDRFFAERPEGSVSTLKIQRTQQEDSAVYLCASSSGGWMGTQYFGPGTRLTVL.

The CDR3 DNA reads TGTGCCAGTAGTGACCGGACTAGCGGGAGGAAAGGGGATGAGCAGTTCTTC. Encoded protein: CASSDRTSGRKGDEQFF. The V gene is TRBV19, the J gene TRBJ2-1, with 14 positions matching TRBD2. V lost 5 bases to trimming and J lost 8 bases; unmatched junction nucleotides: 11. CDR1 and CDR2 (germline): LNHDA, SQIVND (reference sequence). This CDR3 comprises 17 residues.

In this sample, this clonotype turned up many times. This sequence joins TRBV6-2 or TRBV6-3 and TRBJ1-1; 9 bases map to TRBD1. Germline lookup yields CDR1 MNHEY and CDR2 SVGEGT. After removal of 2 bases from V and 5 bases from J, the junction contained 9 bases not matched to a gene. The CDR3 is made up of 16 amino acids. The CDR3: CASSYKQGARWTEAFF. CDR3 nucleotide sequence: TGTGCCAGCAGTTACAAACAGGGGGCTAGGTGGACTGAAGCTTTCTTT.

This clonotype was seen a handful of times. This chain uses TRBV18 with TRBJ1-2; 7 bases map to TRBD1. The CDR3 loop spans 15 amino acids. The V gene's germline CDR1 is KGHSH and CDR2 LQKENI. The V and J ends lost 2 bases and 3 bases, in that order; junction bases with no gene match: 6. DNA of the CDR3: TGTGCCAGCTCACCAGACAGGGATCGGCACTATGGCTACACCTTC. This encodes CASSPDRDRHYGYTF.

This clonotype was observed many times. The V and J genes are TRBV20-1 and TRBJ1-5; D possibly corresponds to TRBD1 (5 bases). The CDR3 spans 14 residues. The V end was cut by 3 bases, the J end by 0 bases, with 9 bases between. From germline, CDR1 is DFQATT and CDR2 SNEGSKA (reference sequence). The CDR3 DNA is TGCAGTGCTAGGGACATCTATAGCAATCAGCCCCAGCATTTT. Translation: CSARDIYSNQPQHF.

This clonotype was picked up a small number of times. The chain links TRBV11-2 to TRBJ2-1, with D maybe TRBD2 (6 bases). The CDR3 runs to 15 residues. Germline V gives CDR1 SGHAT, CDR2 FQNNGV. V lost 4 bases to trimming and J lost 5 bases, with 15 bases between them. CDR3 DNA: TGTGCCAGCAGCTATTCTTTTCGGGAGAACAATGAGCAGTTCTTC. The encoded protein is CASSYSFRENNEQFF.

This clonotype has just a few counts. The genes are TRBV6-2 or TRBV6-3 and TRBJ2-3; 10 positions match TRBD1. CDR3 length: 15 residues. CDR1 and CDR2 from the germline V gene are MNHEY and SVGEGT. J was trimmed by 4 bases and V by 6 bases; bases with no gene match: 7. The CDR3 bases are TGTGCCAGCAGAAGACAGGGGGCTGGCGCAGATACGCAGTATTTT. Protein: CASRRQGAGADTQYF.

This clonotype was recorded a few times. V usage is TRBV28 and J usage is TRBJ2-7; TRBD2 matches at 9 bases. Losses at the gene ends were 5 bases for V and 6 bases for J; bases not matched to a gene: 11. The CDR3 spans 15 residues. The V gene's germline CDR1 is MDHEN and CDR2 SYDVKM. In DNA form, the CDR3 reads TGTGCCAGCAGTCTGGTAATAGCGGGAGTCGGCGAGCAGTACTTC. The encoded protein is CASSLVIAGVGEQYF.

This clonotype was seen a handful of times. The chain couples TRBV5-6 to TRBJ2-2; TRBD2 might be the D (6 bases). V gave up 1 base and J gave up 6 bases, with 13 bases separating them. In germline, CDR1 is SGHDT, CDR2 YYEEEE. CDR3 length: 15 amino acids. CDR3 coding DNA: TGTGCCAGCAGCTTGCGGTCCTGGGGGGCCGGGGAGCTGTTTTTT. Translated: CASSLRSWGAGELFF.

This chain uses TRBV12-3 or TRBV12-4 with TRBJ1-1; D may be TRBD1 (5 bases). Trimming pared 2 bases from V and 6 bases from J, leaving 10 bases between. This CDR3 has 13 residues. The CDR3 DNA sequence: TGTGCCAGCAGTTTACGGGGCGGGGCTGAAGCTTTCTTT. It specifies CASSLRGGAEAFF.

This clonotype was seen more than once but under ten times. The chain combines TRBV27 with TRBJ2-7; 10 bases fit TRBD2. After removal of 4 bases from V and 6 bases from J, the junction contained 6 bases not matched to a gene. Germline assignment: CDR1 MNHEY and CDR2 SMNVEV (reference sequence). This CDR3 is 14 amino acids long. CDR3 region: CASSSLAGVGEQYF. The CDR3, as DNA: TGTGCCAGCAGTTCCCTAGCGGGAGTCGGCGAGCAGTACTTC.

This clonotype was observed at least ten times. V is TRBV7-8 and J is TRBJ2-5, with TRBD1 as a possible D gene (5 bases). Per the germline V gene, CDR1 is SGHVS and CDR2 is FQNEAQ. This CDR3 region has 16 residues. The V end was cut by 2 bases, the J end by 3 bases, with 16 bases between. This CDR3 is CASSLPSQGAKETQYF. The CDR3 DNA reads TGTGCCAGCAGCTTACCCTCCCAAGGGGCGAAAGAGACCCAGTACTTC.

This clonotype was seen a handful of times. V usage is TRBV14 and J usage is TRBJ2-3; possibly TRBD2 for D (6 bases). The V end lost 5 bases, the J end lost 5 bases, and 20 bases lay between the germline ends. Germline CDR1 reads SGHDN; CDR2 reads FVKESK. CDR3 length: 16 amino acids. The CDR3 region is CASSYRIGGPQDTQYF. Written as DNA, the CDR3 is TGTGCCAGCAGCTACCGAATCGGAGGGCCCCAAGATACGCAGTATTTT.

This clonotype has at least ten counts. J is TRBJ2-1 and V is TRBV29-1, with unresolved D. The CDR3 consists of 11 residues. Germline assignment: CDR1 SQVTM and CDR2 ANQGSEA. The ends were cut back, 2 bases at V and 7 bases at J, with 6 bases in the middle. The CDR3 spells CSVELVNEQFF. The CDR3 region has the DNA TGCAGCGTTGAATTGGTGAATGAGCAGTTCTTC.

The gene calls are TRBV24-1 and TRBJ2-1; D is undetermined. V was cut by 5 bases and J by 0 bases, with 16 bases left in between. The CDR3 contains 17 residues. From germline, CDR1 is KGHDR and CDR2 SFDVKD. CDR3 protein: CATSATEKGFSYNEQFF. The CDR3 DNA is TGTGCCACCAGTGCCACGGAGAAGGGTTTCTCCTACAATGAGCAGTTCTTC.

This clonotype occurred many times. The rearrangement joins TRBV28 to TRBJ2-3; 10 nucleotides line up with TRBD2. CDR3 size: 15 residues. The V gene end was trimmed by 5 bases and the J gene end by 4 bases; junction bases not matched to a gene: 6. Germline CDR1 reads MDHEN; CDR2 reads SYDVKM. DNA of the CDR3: TGTGCCAGCAGTACCGTAGCGGGGGGTGCAGATACGCAGTATTTT. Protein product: CASSTVAGGADTQYF.

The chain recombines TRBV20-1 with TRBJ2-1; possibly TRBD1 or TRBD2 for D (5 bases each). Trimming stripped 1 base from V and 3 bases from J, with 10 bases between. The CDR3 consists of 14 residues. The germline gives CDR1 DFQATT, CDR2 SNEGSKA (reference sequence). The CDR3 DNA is TGCAGTGCTAGAGCCGGGGACGGCTACAATGAGCAGTTCTTC. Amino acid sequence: CSARAGDGYNEQFF.

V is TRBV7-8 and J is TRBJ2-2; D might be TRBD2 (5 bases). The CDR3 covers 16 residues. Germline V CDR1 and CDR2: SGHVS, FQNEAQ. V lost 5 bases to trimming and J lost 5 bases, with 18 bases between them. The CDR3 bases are TGTGCCAGCAGCATAAGCCTGCTAGCAGCTACCGGGGAGCTGTTTTTT. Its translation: CASSISLLAATGELFF.

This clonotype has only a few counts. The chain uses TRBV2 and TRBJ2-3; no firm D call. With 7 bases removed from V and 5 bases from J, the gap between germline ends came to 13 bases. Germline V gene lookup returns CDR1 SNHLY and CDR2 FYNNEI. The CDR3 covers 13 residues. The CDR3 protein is CASMGRVLDTQYF. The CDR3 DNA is TGTGCCAGCATGGGCCGGGTTTTAGATACGCAGTATTTT.